The clone carrying this TCR beta chain occurred a few times. The target antigen is unknown. This record comes from a study of T cells after yellow fever vaccination. At the level of the study: Researchers used SMART-Seq v4 Ultra Low Input to prepare fractions that had low cell numbers. Whole-study findings and limits: Weaker overall, the secondary response nonetheless peaked faster (day 5 versus 15).

The TCR cDNA carried a universal primer site and UMIs from 5'RACE template switching. TCRdb called the 5' RACE reads again in MiXCR, with one record for every CDR3 protein. The data contain under 250,000 distinct CDR3 sequences, approximately 3.3% of them seen just once; the ten biggest clones take up around 3.3%. Germline V gene lookup returns CDR1 SGHTA and CDR2 FQGNSA. The CDR3 consists of 15 residues. Trimming pared 1 base from V and 3 bases from J, leaving 10 bases between. The sample was CD4+ T cells sorted from PBMCs, taken 10 days after the yellow fever booster vaccination. V is TRBV7-2 and J is TRBJ2-4, with D tentatively TRBD2 (6 bases). The TCR comes from a man aged 18-30 years who received the YFV17D yellow fever vaccine. CDR3 coding DNA: TGTGCCAGCAGCTTAGTTGGAGGGGTCAAAAACATTCAGTACTTC. Residues: CASSLVGGVKNIQYF. The entire variable domain, with the rest obtained from reference TRBV7-2 and TRBJ2-4, is as follows: GAGVSQSPSNKVTEKGKDVELRCDPISGHTALYWYRQSLGQGLEFLIYFQGNSAPDKSGLPSDRFSAERTGGSVSTLTIQRTQQEDSAVYLCASSLVGGVKNIQYFGAGTRLSVL.